This T cell receptor (beta chain) derives from a study of shared clonotypes between healthy human individuals. Overall study context: The study drew on a couple of women and a few men aged 18 to 49 as donors.

This CDR3 contains 15 residues. Germline-derived CDR1 and CDR2 are LNHDA and SQIVND (reference sequence). Trimming removed 0 bases at V and 3 bases at J, with 11 bases between. Data came from immunoSEQ multiplex PCR; TCRdb stores just in-frame clones and leaves some out. The sample consists of 2 million to 3 million clones, 80% to 95% of them appearing once. This clone was observed a handful of times. This clonotype was sampled from a man between 18 and 29 years old in good health. Some clones in this sample may be carry-over from other donors' samples. The V and J genes are TRBV19 and TRBJ1-1; D perhaps matches TRBD1 (6 bases). The sample consisted of naive CD4+ T cells from PBMCs. Subset described: CD45RA+ positively selected. The CDR3 bases are TGTGCCAGTAGTATAGATCGACAGGCCCACACTGAAGCTTTCTTT. Translation: CASSIDRQAHTEAFF.